Listed below are T cell receptor beta chains from one sample, sequenced in a study of Graves' ophthalmopathy and Graves' hyperthyroidism. One entry per CDR3 protein results from TCRdb running MiXCR on the multiplex PCR reads. Of about 1.2 million distinct CDR3 sequences listed, about 40% are singletons. Sequencing input: peripheral blood or thyroid tissue (not recorded which). Receptor source: an adult man with Graves' hyperthyroidism. Both conserved end residues are part of each CDR3. A D gene is named only where the DNA matches it firmly. Rows may omit the clone size; those that give it use once, few, many or a size class.

>-|TRBV29-1|-|TRBJ2-5
CSAVGRETQYF
TGCAGCGCCGTAGGACGAGAGACCCAGTACTTC
>few|TRBV2|TRBD1|TRBJ2-7
CASRITGVHEQYF
TGTGCCAGCAGGATAACAGGGGTTCACGAGCAGTACTTC
>-|TRBV4-3|TRBD1|TRBJ2-7
CASSLPGTAESYEQYF
TGCGCCAGCAGCCTTCCCGGGACAGCCGAATCCTACGAGCAGTACTTC
>many|TRBV7-9|-|TRBJ2-7
CASSFGGASYEQYF
TGTGCCAGCAGCTTCGGCGGGGCTTCCTACGAGCAGTACTTC
>few|TRBV6-5|TRBD2|TRBJ2-5
CASSYSPGGRETQYF
TGTGCCAGCAGTTACTCACCGGGAGGGAGAGAGACCCAGTACTTC
>-|TRBV12-3/TRBV12-4|-|TRBJ1-2
CASSLQTANYGYTF
TGTGCCAGCAGCTTACAGACCGCTAACTATGGCTACACCTTC
>many|TRBV7-2|TRBD1|TRBJ2-5
CASSLPMDRVQETQYF
TGTGCCAGCAGCCTACCCATGGACAGGGTACAAGAGACCCAGTACTTC
>many|TRBV19|-|TRBJ1-5
CASATGANQPQHF
TGTGCCAGTGCCACCGGGGCCAATCAGCCCCAGCATTTT
>-|TRBV6-5|-|TRBJ1-2
CASSQDSTAANYGYTF
TGTGCCAGCAGCCAAGATTCCACAGCAGCCAACTATGGCTACACCTTC
>-|TRBV29-1|-|TRBJ2-7
CSQGMSAFYEQYF
TGCAGCCAAGGGATGTCCGCCTTCTACGAGCAGTACTTC
>many|TRBV6-4|-|TRBJ1-6
CASSDVGRPRNSPLHF
TGTGCCAGCAGTGATGTGGGACGGCCCCGTAATTCACCCCTCCACTTT
>-|TRBV11-1|-|TRBJ2-2
CASSMGPSTGELFF
TGTGCCAGCAGCATGGGACCGAGCACCGGGGAGCTGTTTTTT
>-|TRBV13|TRBD1|TRBJ1-2
CASSFRTGGEDGYTF
TGTGCCAGCAGCTTCCGGACAGGGGGCGAAGATGGCTACACCTTC
>few|TRBV11-2|TRBD1|TRBJ2-7
CASSLFTGESYEQYF
TGTGCCAGCAGCTTATTTACAGGGGAATCCTACGAGCAGTACTTC
>-|TRBV7-8|-|TRBJ2-6
CASSLSPVLTF
TGTGCCAGCAGTTTATCCCCCGTCCTGACTTTC
>few|TRBV5-1|-|TRBJ2-5
CASSAGRGDGTQYF
TGCGCCAGCAGCGCGGGCAGGGGGGACGGGACCCAGTACTTC
>-|TRBV20-1|-|TRBJ1-2
CSASSRGQSQVGYGYTF
TGCAGTGCTAGTAGTAGAGGACAGTCCCAGGTCGGGTATGGCTACACCTTC
>-|TRBV29-1|-|TRBJ1-3
CSVEDRGAVSSGNTIYF
TGCAGCGTTGAAGATCGGGGGGCGGTTTCTTCTGGAAACACCATATATTTT
>many|TRBV20-1|-|TRBJ1-5
CSAPFRRGSDQPQHF
TGCAGTGCTCCATTCCGCCGGGGATCGGATCAGCCCCAGCATTTT
>few|TRBV15|-|TRBJ2-7
CATSRDRHRPYEQYF
TGTGCCACCAGCAGAGATCGGCACAGACCGTACGAGCAGTACTTC
>-|TRBV12-3/TRBV12-4|-|TRBJ1-4
CASSLPFSGKLFF
TGTGCCAGCAGTTTACCTTTCAGCGGAAAACTGTTTTTT
>few|TRBV12-3/TRBV12-4|-|TRBJ2-7
CASMGVPYEQYF
TGTGCCAGCATGGGGGTACCCTACGAGCAGTACTTC
>-|TRBV20-1|-|TRBJ1-1
CSAHDDPNEGTEAFF
TGCAGTGCCCATGACGACCCCAATGAAGGCACTGAAGCTTTCTTT
>many|TRBV25-1|-|TRBJ2-7
CASSDRLASSYEQYF
TGTGCCAGCAGTGATCGGCTAGCGAGCTCCTACGAGCAGTACTTC
>many|TRBV5-8|TRBD2|TRBJ2-5
CASSKGLAGEETQYF
TGTGCCAGCAGCAAGGGACTAGCGGGAGAGGAGACCCAGTACTTC
>few|TRBV3-1|-|TRBJ2-7
CASSQDGTEQYF
TGTGCCAGCAGCCAAGATGGGACAGAGCAGTACTTC
>-|TRBV20-1|-|TRBJ2-7
CSAPRQETYEQYF
TGCAGTGCCCCCCGACAGGAGACCTACGAGCAGTACTTC
>-|TRBV10-2|-|TRBJ2-7
CASSESTYSSYEQYF
TGCGCCAGCAGTGAGTCGACCTACAGCTCCTACGAGCAGTACTTC
>many|TRBV14|TRBD1|TRBJ1-2
CASSQARTGAGYTF
TGTGCCAGCAGCCAAGCTAGGACAGGGGCTGGCTACACCTTC
>-|TRBV7-9|-|TRBJ2-5
CASSSDWTQYF
TGTGCCAGCAGCTCCGATTGGACCCAGTACTTC
>many|TRBV24-1|TRBD1|TRBJ2-7
CATSDPGQENSYEQYF
TGTGCCACCAGTGATCCGGGACAGGAGAACTCCTACGAGCAGTACTTC
>many|TRBV2|-|TRBJ2-7
CASKVEYEQYF
TGTGCCAGCAAGGTGGAGTACGAGCAGTACTTC
>many|TRBV12-3/TRBV12-4|-|TRBJ1-1
CASTQGSANTEAFF
TGTGCCAGCACTCAGGGGAGCGCGAACACTGAAGCTTTCTTT
>-|TRBV25-1|-|TRBJ1-6
CASVEQGAGSPLHF
TGTGCCAGCGTAGAACAGGGAGCAGGTTCACCCCTCCACTTT
>-|TRBV4-1|TRBD1|TRBJ1-4
CASGETGVASTNEKLFF
TGCGCCAGCGGAGAGACAGGGGTCGCGTCAACTAATGAAAAACTGTTTTTT
>-|TRBV9|TRBD1|TRBJ1-1
CASSLTDRAHTETFF
TGTGCCAGCAGCCTCACGGACAGGGCTCACACTGAAACTTTCTTT
>many|TRBV9|-|TRBJ1-1
CASSVTNSYTEAFF
TGTGCCAGCAGCGTTACTAACAGCTACACTGAAGCTTTCTTT
>-|TRBV5-1|TRBD1|TRBJ2-3
CASSPTGGRSDTQYF
TGTGCCAGCAGCCCGACAGGGGGTAGATCAGATACGCAGTATTTT
>few|TRBV11-2|TRBD1|TRBJ2-2
CASSPTGQENTGELFF
TGTGCCAGCAGCCCAACGGGACAGGAGAACACCGGGGAGCTGTTTTTT
>many|TRBV19|-|TRBJ1-1
CASSGQSAEAFF
TGTGCCAGTAGTGGACAATCCGCAGAAGCTTTCTTT